Each of the 27 T cell receptor beta chains below was sequenced from the same sample in a study of monozygotic twins with inflammatory bowel disease. TCRdb re-called the 5' RACE reads, yielding one record per CDR3 amino acid sequence without DNA. This sample's clone table lists some 99,000 distinct CDR3 sequences. What was sequenced was blood. The source of these receptors is a human donor with ulcerative colitis or Crohn's disease, or a healthy co-twin of an affected twin (not recorded which).

V is TRBV28 and J is TRBJ1-3. The CDR3 extends over 16 amino acids. The germline V gene has CDR1 MDHEN and CDR2 SYDVKM. CDR3 in amino acids: CASSTTGTDSGNTIYF.

This chain links TRBV7-9 with TRBJ1-1. The germline V gene has CDR1 SEHNR and CDR2 FQNEAQ (reference sequence). This CDR3 has 12 amino acids. CDR3 loop: CASSLFPHEAFF.

The CDR3 here is CASSPYPGGNTEAFF. The gene calls are TRBV4-2 and TRBJ1-1; TCRdb's assignment of TRBD1 cannot be checked, as there is no DNA. From germline, CDR1 is LGHNA and CDR2 YNFKEQ. The CDR3 has 15 amino acids.

The rearrangement links TRBV21-1 to TRBJ2-7; TCRdb's D call of TRBD2 is untestable without DNA. TRBV21-1 is noted as a pseudogene. The CDR3 loop spans 17 amino acids. The CDR3 reads CASSILESGSRSYEQYF.

This sequence joins TRBV5-1 and TRBJ2-7. The CDR3 runs 15 residues. The germline CDR1 and CDR2 sequences are SGHRS and YFSETQ. CDR3 loop: CASSLTVLSSYKQYF.

The chain is built from TRBV7-6 and TRBJ2-1; the TCRdb D gene call, TRBD1, has no DNA to confirm it. CDR1 and CDR2 (germline): SGHVS, FNYEAQ. The CDR3 contains 11 residues. CDR3 region: CASRGENEQFF.

This sequence joins TRBV7-2 and TRBJ2-2; TCRdb gives TRBD1 as the D gene, but with no DNA this cannot be confirmed. Germline V gives CDR1 SGHTA, CDR2 FQGNSA. CDR3 length: 15 residues. CDR3 sequence: CASSLMGEVTGELFF.

This chain joins TRBV27 and TRBJ1-2; lacking DNA, the TRBD1 call made by TCRdb goes unchecked. Germline V gene data show CDR1 as MNHEY and CDR2 as SMNVEV (reference sequence). This CDR3 is 14 amino acids long. The CDR3 here is CASSPQDRTYGYTF.

This sequence joins TRBV7-2 and TRBJ1-2. The germline CDR1 and CDR2 sequences are SGHTA and FQGNSA. This CDR3 region has 16 residues. This CDR3 is CASSLPSPGAGDGYTF.

The rearrangement links TRBV10-3 to TRBJ1-2; with no DNA, the TCRdb D assignment of TRBD1 cannot be verified. The CDR3 loop spans 12 amino acids. Germline loops: CDR1 ENHRY, CDR2 SYGVKD. The CDR3 loop is CAIEGQGNDYTF.

The chain is built from TRBV5-1 and TRBJ2-4; there is no DNA to check the TCRdb D call of TRBD1. Germline CDR1 SGHRS, CDR2 YFSETQ. CDR3 length: 16 residues. CDR3 sequence: CASTIGTGWALDTQYF. The complete variable domain, with remaining parts taken from reference TRBV5-1 and TRBJ2-4, reads KAGVTQTPRYLIKTRGQQVTLSCSPISGHRSVSWYQQTPGQGLQFLFEYFSETQRNKGNFPGRFSGRQFSNSRSEMNVSTLELGDSALYLCASTIGTGWALDTQYFGAGTRLSVL.

The J gene is TRBJ1-1, the V gene TRBV20-1; TCRdb reports TRBD1, a call that lacks DNA to check it against. CDR3 length: 15 amino acids. Looked up from germline, CDR1 is DFQATT and CDR2 is SNEGSKA (reference sequence). CDR3 residues: CSARDPGRVNTEAFF.

The chain combines TRBV7-2 with TRBJ1-1; the TCRdb call, TRBD1, lacks DNA for checking. The germline gives CDR1 SGHTA, CDR2 FQGNSA. The CDR3 runs 15 residues. CDR3 loop: CASSSPGWGDTEAFF.

J is TRBJ2-7 and V is TRBV5-1; TCRdb indicates TRBD1, and absent DNA this call remains unverified. Germline assignment: CDR1 SGHRS and CDR2 YFSETQ. This CDR3 contains 13 residues. CDR3 sequence: CASSSMTDYEQYF.

The chain joins TRBV7-9 to TRBJ2-1; TCRdb gives TRBD1 as the D gene, but with no DNA this cannot be confirmed. CDR1 and CDR2 from the germline V gene are SEHNR and FQNEAQ (reference sequence). The CDR3 spans 13 residues. The CDR3 loop reads CASRYRYDNEQFF.

This rearrangement joins TRBV6-1 to TRBJ2-3; the TCRdb call, TRBD2, lacks DNA for checking. Germline-derived CDR1 and CDR2 are MNHNS and SASEGT. The CDR3 extends over 14 amino acids. CDR3 amino acids: CASKRPASTDTQYF.

The chain links TRBV11-2 to TRBJ2-3; TCRdb names TRBD1, which stays unverified in the absence of DNA. The CDR3 totals 16 residues. Germline values: CDR1 SGHAT, CDR2 FQNNGV. The CDR3 is CASNPGGTGGADTQYF.

The V and J genes are TRBV5-1 and TRBJ2-2; absent DNA, TCRdb's TRBD2 call cannot be checked. Germline V gene data show CDR1 as SGHRS and CDR2 as YFSETQ. This CDR3 has 21 residues. The CDR3 region is CASKSAPPGLSERATTGELFF.

V gene TRBV7-2 combines with J gene TRBJ2-7. The CDR3 extends over 15 amino acids. Germline V gene lookup returns CDR1 SGHTA and CDR2 FQGNSA. The CDR3 protein is CASSFTPGFLGEQYF.

The V call is TRBV4-3, the J call TRBJ2-4; TCRdb selects TRBD1, and the lack of DNA leaves this call unchecked. Germline V gives CDR1 LGHNA, CDR2 YSLEER. This CDR3 has 16 residues. The CDR3 sequence: CASSQDFGRGENIQYF.

The chain employs TRBV7-9 and TRBJ2-1; TCRdb outputs TRBD1, but without DNA this stays unchecked. CDR1 and CDR2 (germline): SEHNR, FQNEAQ (reference sequence). The CDR3 sequence is 14 residues long. CDR3: CASSLRTAGNEQFF.

V usage is TRBV15 and J usage is TRBJ2-4; TCRdb gives TRBD1 as the D gene, but with no DNA this cannot be confirmed. The CDR3 spans 14 residues. Germline CDR1 reads LNHNV; CDR2 reads YYDKDF (reference sequence). This CDR3 reads CATSKIGDGNIQYF.

The rearrangement uses TRBV5-1 and TRBJ1-5; TCRdb lists TRBD1, though no DNA is available to test this call. The CDR3 spans 15 residues. Germline V lookup: CDR1 SGHRS, CDR2 YFSETQ. CDR3 amino acids: CASSEMAGSYQPQHF.

The chain links TRBV7-9 to TRBJ2-7; TCRdb indicates TRBD2, and absent DNA this call remains unverified. Germline V lookup: CDR1 SEHNR, CDR2 FQNEAQ (reference sequence). This CDR3 is 14 amino acids long. CDR3 sequence: CASSLRTSENEQYF. The full variable domain, completed using reference TRBV7-9 and TRBJ2-7, is DTGVSQNPRHKITKRGQNVTFRCDPISEHNRLYWYRQTLGQGPEFLTYFQNEAQLEKSRLLSDRFSAERPKGSFSTLEIQRTEQGDSAMYLCASSLRTSENEQYFGPGTRLTVT.

The chain is built from TRBV5-4 and TRBJ2-4; TCRdb's D call, TRBD1, is unchecked because there is no DNA. The germline V gene encodes CDR1 SGHNT and CDR2 YYREEE (reference sequence). CDR3 size: 15 residues. CDR3: CASSLPGTGGYIQYF.

V gene TRBV7-9 combines with J gene TRBJ2-2; TCRdb picks TRBD1, but there is no DNA to check that call. CDR1 is SEHNR and CDR2 is FQNEAQ in the germline V gene (reference sequence). The CDR3 extends over 16 amino acids. The CDR3 here is CASSLEDRENTGELFF.

The V and J genes are TRBV27 and TRBJ2-2. The CDR3 loop spans 14 amino acids. The germline gives CDR1 MNHEY, CDR2 SMNVEV (reference sequence). The CDR3: CASSLWGNTGELFF.